These 10 T cell receptor beta chains were sequenced from one sample in a study of blood T cell repertoires in COVID-19. Some clones are missing from TCRdb's copy, which holds only in-frame ones; the method was immunoSEQ multiplex PCR. In the table there are about 240,000 clones, approximately 86% of which are singletons. Material for sequencing was PBMCs or T cells enriched from blood (not recorded which). The receptors were gathered from a woman aged 40 to 50 with acute COVID-19.

The rearrangement uses TRBV5-4 and TRBJ1-1; 7 bases are a match to TRBD1. J gave up 6 bases and V 4 bases, and 6 bases lay outside the gene matches. CDR1 and CDR2 from the germline V gene are SGHNT and YYREEE (reference sequence). This CDR3 is 13 amino acids long. The CDR3: CASSVGGRAEAFF. CDR3 DNA: TGTGCCAGCAGCGTAGGGGGCAGGGCTGAAGCTTTCTTT.

This chain uses TRBV6-5 with TRBJ2-7; no clear D gene. The CDR3 is 12 residues long. In germline, CDR1 is MNHEY, CDR2 SVGAGI. Trimming pared 7 bases from V and 2 bases from J, leaving 9 bases between. CDR3 in amino acids: CASTTRAYEQYF. CDR3 sequence (DNA): TGTGCCAGCACCACCCGGGCCTACGAGCAGTACTTC.

The chain is built from TRBV19 and TRBJ2-3; possible D gene TRBD1, 6 bases. V was shortened by 5 bases and J by 3 bases, with 18 bases between the two germline ends. This CDR3 is built from 16 residues. The germline V gene encodes CDR1 LNHDA and CDR2 SQIVND (reference sequence). CDR3: CASSPQTGYATDTQYF. Here the CDR3 DNA reads TGTGCCAGTAGTCCCCAGACAGGATATGCGACAGATACGCAGTATTTT.

V gene TRBV7-9 combines with J gene TRBJ2-1; tentatively, D is TRBD1 (5 bases). There are 16 residues in the CDR3. The germline CDR1 and CDR2 sequences are SEHNR and FQNEAQ (reference sequence). The ends were cut back, 2 bases at V and 8 bases at J, with 19 bases in the middle. For the CDR3, the DNA is TGTGCCAGCAGCTTATTGGGGCGCAAGCCATCAGATGAGCAGTTCTTC. The encoded protein is CASSLLGRKPSDEQFF.

CDR3 amino acids: CASSRDSSPYSYGYTF. Written as DNA, the CDR3 is TGTGCCAGCAGTCGGGACAGCTCTCCCTACTCCTATGGCTACACCTTC. The chain couples TRBV27 to TRBJ1-2, with 7 bases lining up with TRBD1. The V gene's germline CDR1 is MNHEY and CDR2 SMNVEV (reference sequence). V shed 5 bases, J shed 4 bases, and the junction held 13 bases outside the gene matches. There are 16 residues in the CDR3.

This clone was seen just once. The chain is built from TRBV20-1 and TRBJ1-3, with D uncertain. Looked up from germline, CDR1 is DFQATT and CDR2 is SNEGSKA (reference sequence). The germline V and J ends were trimmed by 3 bases and 1 base, with 7 bases remaining between them. The CDR3 covers 13 residues. DNA of the CDR3: TGCAGTGCTAGTCAGGATTCTGGAAACACCATATATTTT. Encoded protein: CSASQDSGNTIYF.

This rearrangement joins TRBV5-4 to TRBJ2-3, with 14 bases fitting TRBD2. Germline values: CDR1 SGHNT, CDR2 YYREEE (reference sequence). V lost 4 bases, J lost 6 bases, and 7 bases stayed unmatched. The CDR3 spans 16 residues. In DNA, the CDR3 is TGTGCCAGCAGCGCGACTAGCGGGAGGGCCTCGGATACGCAGTATTTT. Translation gives CASSATSGRASDTQYF.

The chain carries TRBV19 and TRBJ2-5; D might be TRBD1 (6 bases). Trimming removed 6 bases from V and 1 base from J, with 9 bases in between. Germline values: CDR1 LNHDA, CDR2 SQIVND (reference sequence). The CDR3 is 13 residues long. CDR3 sequence reads: CASRQTGQETQYF. The CDR3 bases are TGTGCCAGTAGACAGACAGGCCAAGAGACCCAGTACTTC.

The rearrangement joins TRBV12-3 or TRBV12-4 to TRBJ1-2; D uncertain. Trimming left V 5 bases short and J 8 bases short, with 12 bases between. CDR3 size: 12 residues. CDR3 residues: CASSNPSPGYTF. The CDR3 region has the DNA TGTGCCAGCAGTAATCCTAGTCCCGGCTACACCTTC.

V usage is TRBV9 and J usage is TRBJ1-6; D is undetermined. Looked up from germline, CDR1 is SGDLS and CDR2 is YYNGEE. CDR3 length equals 15 residues. The V gene lost 4 bases and the J gene lost 8 bases, with 16 bases spanning the gap. The CDR3, as DNA: TGTGCCAGCAGCACCGACCCCCGGGTGTATTCACCCCTCCACTTT. This codes for CASSTDPRVYSPLHF.